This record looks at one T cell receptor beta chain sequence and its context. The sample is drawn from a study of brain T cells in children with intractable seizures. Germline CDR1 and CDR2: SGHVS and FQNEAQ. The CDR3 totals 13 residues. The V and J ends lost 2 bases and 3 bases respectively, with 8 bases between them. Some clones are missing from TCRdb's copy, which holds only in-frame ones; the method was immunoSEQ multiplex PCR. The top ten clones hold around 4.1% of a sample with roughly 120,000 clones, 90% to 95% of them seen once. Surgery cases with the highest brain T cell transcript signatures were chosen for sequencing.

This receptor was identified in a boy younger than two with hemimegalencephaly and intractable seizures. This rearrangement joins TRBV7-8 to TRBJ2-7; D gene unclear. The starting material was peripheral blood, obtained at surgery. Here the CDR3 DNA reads TGTGCCAGCAGCTTAAGAAAAAACTACGAGCAGTACTTC. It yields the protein CASSLRKNYEQYF. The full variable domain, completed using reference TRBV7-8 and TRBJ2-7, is GAGVSQSPRYKVAKRGQDVALRCDPISGHVSLFWYQQALGQGPEFLTYFQNEAQLDKSGLPSDRFFAERPEGSVSTLKIQRTQQEDSAVYLCASSLRKNYEQYFGPGTRLTVT.